Included here is one T cell receptor (beta chain) sequence, with context. This clonotype has more than one count but fewer than ten. Its antigen remains unidentified. At one of its ends the junction is not consistent with the germline gene, which may arise from a read error. The sample comes from a study of T cells in Graves' hyperthyroidism and ophthalmopathy (dated by TCRdb to 2018 to 2020). Regarding the study in general: Peripheral blood was sampled at the time of initial diagnosis, prior to any treatment. For training and testing, the 100 or so patients in the discovery cohort were randomly divided in a 7:3 ratio. Prospective prediction of ophthalmopathy was tested in an independent validation cohort of 18 to 20 hyperthyroidism patients and 17 patients who later progressed to ophthalmopathy. The study also compared thyroid tissue and blood T-cell repertoires from a handful of Graves' hyperthyroidism patients. To identify TCR V-J signatures that set the groups apart, the researchers used a discovery cohort of about a hundred patients, made up of roughly 40 with Graves' ophthalmopathy and about 59 with stable Graves' hyperthyroidism. After sampling, hyperthyroidism patients received methimazole starting at 30 mg daily, and ophthalmopathy patients received high-dose intravenous methylprednisolone. TCR Vbeta CDR3 sequencing of 130 to 150 peripheral blood samples (about 45 ophthalmopathy, 70 to 85 hyperthyroidism and roughly 17 progressor patients) is reported in the paper. Beyond this particular receptor, the publication reports: Ophthalmopathy was separated from stable hyperthyroidism by a 13 V-J signature model, with approximately 90% sensitivity and just over 81% specificity obtained in cross-validation and 80%/75% obtained in testing. In validation, the model predicted progression to ophthalmopathy with around 71% sensitivity and 72.22% specificity, a median of 6.5 months before onset. Most expanded thyroid clonotypes (frequency above 0.001) were also detected in blood, suggesting blood repertoires may reflect thyroid immune responses. No statistical method was used to fix the sample size in advance, and group allocation was not hidden from the investigators.

The TCR beta CDR3 regions were amplified from RNA transcripts. The first round of RT-PCR for the TCR CDR3 was performed with the HTBI primer set and the Qiagen OneStep RT-PCR kit. A second multiplex PCR round built the libraries, followed by size selection and purification. Paired-end sequencing of the libraries was performed with 100 bp reads on an Illumina HiSeq2000. Under the source paper's analysis protocol: SOAPnuke was used to process the raw data, removing reads that contained adapters or uncalled bases, had a mean Phred below 15, or lacked an exact match to the constant primer or identifier. High-quality paired reads were merged with COPE v1.2.5, and unique nucleotide sequences were defined as clonotypes. Clonotypes were aligned to IMGT TRBV, TRBD and TRBJ reference segments using MiTCR v1.1. The analysis included only V-J combinations with a frequency above 0.0001, which together covered over 98% of the repertoires. The TCS score was defined as F50 (clonal expansion) divided by E x V (chaos), with BLOSUM62-based TCRdist calculated between CDR3 peptides within each V-J. Welch's t-statistics and random forest reduced around 510 V-J features to fewer than 15, which were used in a naive Bayes classifier (R e1071). The public reads were quality trimmed at Q25 with fastp and then assembled into clones with MiXCR by TCRdb, keeping productive beta chains. Records with the same CDR3 protein are collapsed into one entry carrying the most frequent genes and DNA. These V and J calls are TCRdb output, not the study's own analysis. The sample profile shows about 640,000 distinct CDR3 sequences; roughly 20% of them were found once. The top ten clones comprise about 34% of the sample.

Ophthalmopathy patients had moderately to severely active disease, with a Clinical Activity Score of 3 or more, a NOSPECS grade of 4 or more, and a disease duration of less than 3 months. Exclusion was applied to patients with uncontrolled infections, other autoimmune diseases, pregnancy or lactation. Clinical symptoms, serum thyroxine and TRAb, thyroid ultrasound, and orbital computed tomography formed the basis for the diagnoses. Ficoll-Paque density gradient centrifugation was used to isolate PBMCs from 8 to 10 ml of fresh peripheral blood. Trizol reagent was used to extract total RNA, and RNA quality was then checked on an Agilent 2100 Bioanalyzer. The CDR3 holds 13 amino acids from the cysteine to the phenylalanine. Left in the record is the CDR3 DNA by itself, 39 bases read in frame from the first base. For CDR1 and CDR2, the germline V gene lists MDHEN and SYDVKM.

The source material was blood. In this chain, TRBV28 is recombined with TRBJ1-6; no D gene can be assigned with confidence. The sequence was obtained from a man aged 25 to 45 with Graves' ophthalmopathy. CDR3 region: CASRRLHNSPPHF. The DNA sequence is TGTGCCAGCAGACGTCTACATAATTCACCCCCCCACTTT.